This TCR beta chain came from a study of blood T cell repertoires in COVID-19 (dated by TCRdb to the early 2020s). For the wider study: Collaborator samples came from the United States, Italy and Spain and covered acute and convalescent phases of COVID-19. The samples were drawn from the first 160 participants of the ongoing ImmuneRACE study and from more than 1,000 subjects provided by 6 global collaborators. Sample metadata almost always included a de-identified subject ID, COVID-19 status, age in years and sex. The repertoires were released in a freely available public database intended as a resource for research on the immune response to SARS-CoV-2. The prospective study material was composed of cDNA or gDNA derived from T cells, B-cell-depleted T cells, or PBMCs. Subjects who had been exposed to COVID-19, were actively infected with it, or had recovered from it provided the deeply sampled blood TCRbeta repertoires that made up the dataset. HLA class I and class II types, where available, came from metadata supplied by the sample provider rather than from assay-based typing. Results the study describes overall, beyond this receptor: The amount of clinical and demographic metadata varied by source and participant and was provided uncurated.

Each collaborating institution followed its own protocols to collect whole blood in K2EDTA tubes. For TCRbeta analysis, collaborator samples were shipped as frozen whole blood, as isolated PBMCs, or as DNA extracted from either sample type. Notes on this clone: No cognate antigen has been identified for it. Base quality data are lacking; no much larger clone is found one base away.

The immunoSEQ Assay, a bias-controlled multiplex PCR, was used to amplify TCRbeta CDR3 regions from genomic DNA. The published analysis was carried out like this. The number of nucleated cells in each sample was estimated by amplification of reference gene primers within the assay. Sequence reads were collapsed and filtered to measure the absolute abundance of every unique TCRbeta CDR3 rearrangement. For each sample, productive Simpson clonality was calculated as the square root of Simpson's diversity index across productive rearrangements. TCRdb took this table from immuneACCESS and kept in-frame rearrangements with V and J called. Such tables lack part of the clones; where checked against another copy, unresolved V genes explain under half of the gap, and the rest is unexplained. From that table come the V and J calls and clone size; the DNA was used to work out D and trimming. The sample contains 95,000 to 120,000 clones, 85% of them found a single time. The ten largest clones represent about 13% of the sample.

From the cysteine through the phenylalanine, the CDR3 covers 15 amino acids. The read is trimmed to its CDR3 DNA, 45 bases read in frame from base 1. V is trimmed back by 6 bases and J by 10 bases, and the junction contains 15 bases that no gene match accounts for. CDR1 and CDR2, looked up from the germline V gene, are MDHEN and SYDVKM. This clonotype was sampled from a human donor in a cohort sampled during active COVID-19. The rearranged chain carries TRBV28 and TRBJ1-2, with TRBD1 matching 9 junction bases. The sample comprised peripheral blood. The DNA sequence is TGTGCCAGCAGGTCCGGGACAGGGTTCCGCTTCGTCTACACCTTC. This codes for CASRSGTGFRFVYTF.